This T cell receptor beta chain was recorded in a study of cytomegalovirus exposure and HLA in healthy donors. Whole-study results and caveats: In a later analysis, parvovirus B19, influenza, CMV and Epstein-Barr virus appeared linked to several top co-occurrence clusters.

The CDR3 totals 13 residues. Per the germline V gene, CDR1 is SEHNR and CDR2 is FQNEAQ (reference sequence). Trimming shortened V by 7 bases and J by 2 bases, and 11 bases separated the two germline ends. The PCR was carried out with 60 Vbeta primers and 13 Jbeta primers. The data were produced by immunoSEQ multiplex PCR, yet TCRdb's version contains in-frame clones alone and is incomplete. Its table lists about 200,000 clones. With respect to this clone: The antigen is undetermined.

The clonotype was recovered from a woman in her twenties or thirties in good health and CMV-seropositive. The specimen was PBMCs. The genes are TRBV7-9 and TRBJ1-1, with TRBD1 as a possible D gene (6 bases). CDR3 protein: CASTLDSNTEAFF. The CDR3 bases are TGTGCCAGCACATTGGACAGCAACACTGAAGCTTTCTTT.